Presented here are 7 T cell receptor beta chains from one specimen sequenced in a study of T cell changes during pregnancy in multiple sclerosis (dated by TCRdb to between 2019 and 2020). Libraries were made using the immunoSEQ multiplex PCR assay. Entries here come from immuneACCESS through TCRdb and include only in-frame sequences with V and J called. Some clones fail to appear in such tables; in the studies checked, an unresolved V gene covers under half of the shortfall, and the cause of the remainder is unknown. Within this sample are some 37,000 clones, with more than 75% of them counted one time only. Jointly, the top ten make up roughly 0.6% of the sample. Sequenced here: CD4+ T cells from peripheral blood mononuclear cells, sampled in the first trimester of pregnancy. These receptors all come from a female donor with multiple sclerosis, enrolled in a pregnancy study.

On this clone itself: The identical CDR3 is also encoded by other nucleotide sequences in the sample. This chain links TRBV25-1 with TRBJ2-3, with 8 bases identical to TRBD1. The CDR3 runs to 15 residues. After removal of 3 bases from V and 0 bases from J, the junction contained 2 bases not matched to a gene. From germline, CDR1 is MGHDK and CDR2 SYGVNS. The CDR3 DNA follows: TGTGCCAGCAGTGATCGGACAGGGAGCACAGATACGCAGTATTTT. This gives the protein CASSDRTGSTDTQYF.

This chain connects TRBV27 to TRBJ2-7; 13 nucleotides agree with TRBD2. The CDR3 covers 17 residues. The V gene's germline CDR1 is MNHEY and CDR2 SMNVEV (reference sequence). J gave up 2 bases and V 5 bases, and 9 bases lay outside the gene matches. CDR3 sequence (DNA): TGTGCCAGCAGTCTAGGACTAGCGGGAGCTCAAGCCTACGAGCAGTACTTC. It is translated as CASSLGLAGAQAYEQYF.

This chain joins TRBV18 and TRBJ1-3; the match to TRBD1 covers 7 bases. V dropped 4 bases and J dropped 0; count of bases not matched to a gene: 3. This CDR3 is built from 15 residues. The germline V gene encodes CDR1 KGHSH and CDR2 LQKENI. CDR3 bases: TGTGCCAGCTCACAAGGGACAGTCTCTGGAAACACCATATATTTT. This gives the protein CASSQGTVSGNTIYF.

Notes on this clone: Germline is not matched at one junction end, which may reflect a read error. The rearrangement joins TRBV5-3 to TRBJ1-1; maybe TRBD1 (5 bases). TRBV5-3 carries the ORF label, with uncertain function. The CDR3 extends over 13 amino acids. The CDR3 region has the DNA TGTGCCAGAAGCGGCGTGTTCGGACACCCGGGGGACTTT. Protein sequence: CARSGVFGHPGDF.

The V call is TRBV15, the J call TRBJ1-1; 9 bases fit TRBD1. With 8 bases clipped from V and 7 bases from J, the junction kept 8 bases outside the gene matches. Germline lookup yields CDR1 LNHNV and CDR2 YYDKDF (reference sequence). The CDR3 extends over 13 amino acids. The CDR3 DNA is TGTGCCACCTCGATTACGGGACAGGGTGAAGCTTTCTTT. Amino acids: CATSITGQGEAFF.

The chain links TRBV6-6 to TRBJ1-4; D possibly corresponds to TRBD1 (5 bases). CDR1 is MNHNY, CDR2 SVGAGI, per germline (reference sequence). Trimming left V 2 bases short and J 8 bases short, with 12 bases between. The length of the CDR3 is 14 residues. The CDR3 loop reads CASSYRGGYEKLFF. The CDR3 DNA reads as TGTGCCAGCAGTTACCGGGGGGGTTACGAAAAACTGTTTTTT.

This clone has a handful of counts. The CDR3 sequence is CASSPLGGETEAFF. The DNA for the CDR3 is TGTGCCAGTAGCCCACTCGGGGGGGAGACTGAAGCTTTCTTT. This chain connects TRBV19 to TRBJ1-1, with D maybe TRBD1 (5 bases). The CDR3 extends over 14 amino acids. The V gene lost 6 bases and the J gene lost 5 bases, with 16 bases spanning the gap. Germline values: CDR1 LNHDA, CDR2 SQIVND (reference sequence).